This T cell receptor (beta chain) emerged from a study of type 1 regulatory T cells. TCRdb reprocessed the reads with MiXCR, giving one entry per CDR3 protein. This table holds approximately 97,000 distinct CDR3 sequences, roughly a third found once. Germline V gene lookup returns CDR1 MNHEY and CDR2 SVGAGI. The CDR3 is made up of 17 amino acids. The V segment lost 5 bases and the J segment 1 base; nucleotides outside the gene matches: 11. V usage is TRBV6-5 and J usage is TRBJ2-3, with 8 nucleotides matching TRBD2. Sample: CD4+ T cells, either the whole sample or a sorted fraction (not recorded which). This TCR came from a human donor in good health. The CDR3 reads CASSRKPSGSGTDTQYF. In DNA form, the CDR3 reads TGTGCCAGCAGTCGAAAACCCAGCGGGAGTGGCACAGATACGCAGTATTTT.